The T cell receptor (beta chain) described here comes from a study of shared clonotypes between healthy human individuals. Study observations and caveats: Enrolling few donors narrowed the genetic and exposure-history diversity that was represented. What naive subsets generally showed was a larger estimated richness than memory subsets showed.

A remark on this clone: Its matching antigen is unknown.

Once extracted for a subset, genomic DNA was divided evenly among several immunoSEQ plates. On sorted subsets, replicate PCRs used 200 to 250 ng DNA, or tens of thousands of T cell genomes. This table comes from immunoSEQ multiplex PCR, and its TCRdb copy is limited to in-frame clones, with some not included. The sample holds under 2,500,000 clones, approximately 94% seen once. Germline CDR1 reads SNHLY; CDR2 reads FYNNEI. Trimming at V came to 6 bases and at J to 6 bases, leaving 12 bases not matched to a gene. CDR3 length: 16 amino acids. The chain employs TRBV2 and TRBJ2-2; 8 bases match TRBD1. The TCR was taken from a man between 18 and 35 years old in good health. The sample was naive CD4+ T cells sorted from blood. Subset described: CD45RA+ positively selected. The CDR3, as DNA: TGTGCCAGCAGGGACAGGGCGAATTTCGAAGCCGGGGAGCTGTTTTTT. The encoded protein is CASRDRANFEAGELFF.